This T cell receptor beta chain was profiled in a study of spatial heterogeneity in lung cancer. The time point: sample taken at primary tumor resection. Relative to its sample, this clonotype is medium-sized (0.01 to 0.1%). Its target is not known. Per germline, CDR1 SGHTA and CDR2 FQGTGA. The V end was cut by 5 bases, the J end by 3 bases, with 11 bases between. The CDR3 consists of 13 residues. TCRdb ran MiXCR on the 5' RACE reads and lists one entry per CDR3 protein. The sample has fewer than 8,500 distinct CDR3 sequences, around 6.3% seen once. The study's findings and limits: Counts of expanded alpha and beta TCRs within tumors tracked the tumor nonsynonymous mutation count.

The TCR sequence derives from a female donor with early-stage non-small cell lung cancer. The chain couples TRBV7-3 to TRBJ2-7; D is unresolved. The sequenced sample was lung tumor tissue, obtained at surgery. The CDR3 reads CASSPWAGYEQYF. The CDR3 region has the DNA TGTGCCAGCAGCCCGTGGGCCGGCTACGAGCAGTACTTC.